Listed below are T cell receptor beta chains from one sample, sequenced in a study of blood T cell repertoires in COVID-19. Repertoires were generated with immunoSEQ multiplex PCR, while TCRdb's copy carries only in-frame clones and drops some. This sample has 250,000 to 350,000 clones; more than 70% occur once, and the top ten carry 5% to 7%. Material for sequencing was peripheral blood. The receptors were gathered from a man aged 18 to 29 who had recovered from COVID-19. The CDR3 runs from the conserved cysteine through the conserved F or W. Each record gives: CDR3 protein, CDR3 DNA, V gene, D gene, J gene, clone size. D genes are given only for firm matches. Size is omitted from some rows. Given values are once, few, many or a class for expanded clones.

cdr3_aa: CASSEFLDTFF
cdr3_nt: TGTGCCAGCAGTGAATTTCTTGACACTTTCTTT
v_call: TRBV25-1
d_call: .
j_call: TRBJ1-1
clone_size: .

cdr3_aa: CASSKTSGNEQFF
cdr3_nt: TGTGCCAGCAGCAAAACTAGCGGCAATGAGCAGTTCTTC
v_call: TRBV3-1/TRBV3-2
d_call: TRBD2
j_call: TRBJ2-1
clone_size: .

cdr3_aa: CASSEGTGGPYYGYTF
cdr3_nt: TGTGCCAGCAGTGAGGGCACCGGGGGACCTTACTATGGCTACACCTTC
v_call: TRBV6-1
d_call: .
j_call: TRBJ1-2
clone_size: .

cdr3_aa: CASSQDPGYGYTF
cdr3_nt: TGCGCCAGCAGCCAAGATCCAGGCTATGGCTACACCTTC
v_call: TRBV4-1
d_call: .
j_call: TRBJ1-2
clone_size: .

cdr3_aa: CASSSDRVEKLFF
cdr3_nt: TGTGCCAGCAGCTCGGACAGGGTAGAGAAACTGTTTTTT
v_call: TRBV5-4
d_call: TRBD1
j_call: TRBJ1-4
clone_size: .

cdr3_aa: CASSQDARGGLGNEQYF
cdr3_nt: TGCGCCAGCAGCCAAGATGCAAGGGGGGGCCTCGGGAACGAGCAGTACTTC
v_call: TRBV4-3
d_call: .
j_call: TRBJ2-7
clone_size: .

cdr3_aa: CASSPAGRAVTGELFF
cdr3_nt: TGTGCCAGCAGCCCGGCCGGGAGGGCCGTGACCGGGGAGCTGTTTTTT
v_call: TRBV7-6
d_call: TRBD2
j_call: TRBJ2-2
clone_size: few

cdr3_aa: CASSLEGQLAGLYETQYF
cdr3_nt: TGTGCCAGCAGCTTAGAAGGGCAGTTAGCGGGGTTGTATGAGACCCAGTACTTC
v_call: TRBV11-2
d_call: TRBD2
j_call: TRBJ2-5
clone_size: .

cdr3_aa: CASSETGDYGYTF
cdr3_nt: TGTGCCAGCAGTGAGACAGGAGACTATGGCTACACCTTC
v_call: TRBV25-1
d_call: .
j_call: TRBJ1-2
clone_size: .

cdr3_aa: CASSDRSSYEQYF
cdr3_nt: TGTGCCAGCAGCGACAGGAGCTCCTACGAGCAGTACTTC
v_call: TRBV5-6
d_call: .
j_call: TRBJ2-7
clone_size: once

cdr3_aa: CASSQEAGVSYGYTF
cdr3_nt: TGTGCCAGCAGCCAAGAAGCGGGGGTGAGCTATGGCTACACCTTC
v_call: TRBV4-2
d_call: .
j_call: TRBJ1-2
clone_size: .

cdr3_aa: CASSSGGRDRAYNEQFF
cdr3_nt: TGCGCCAGCAGCTCGGGAGGCAGGGACAGGGCCTACAATGAGCAGTTCTTC
v_call: TRBV5-1
d_call: TRBD1
j_call: TRBJ2-1
clone_size: .

cdr3_aa: CASSFSGGAVGLYEQYF
cdr3_nt: TGTGCCAGCAGCTTTTCTGGCGGGGCGGTGGGGCTCTACGAGCAGTACTTC
v_call: TRBV5-6
d_call: .
j_call: TRBJ2-7
clone_size: .

cdr3_aa: CASSFLSAGELFF
cdr3_nt: TGTGCCAGCAGTTTCTTAAGCGCCGGGGAGCTGTTTTTT
v_call: TRBV12-3/TRBV12-4
d_call: .
j_call: TRBJ2-2
clone_size: .

cdr3_aa: CASSLSGPHSYEQYF
cdr3_nt: TGTGCCAGCAGTTTATCTGGGCCCCACTCCTACGAGCAGTACTTC
v_call: TRBV27
d_call: .
j_call: TRBJ2-7
clone_size: .

cdr3_aa: CASSYRAGSGYTF
cdr3_nt: TGTGCCAGCAGTTACCGGGCGGGGTCTGGCTACACCTTC
v_call: TRBV6-5
d_call: .
j_call: TRBJ1-2
clone_size: .

cdr3_aa: CAKGLAGGETQYF
cdr3_nt: TGTGCCAAGGGACTAGCGGGAGGTGAGACCCAGTACTTC
v_call: TRBV2
d_call: TRBD2
j_call: TRBJ2-5
clone_size: .

cdr3_aa: CASSSRGYYGYTF
cdr3_nt: TGTGCCAGCAGCTCGCGCGGATACTATGGCTACACCTTC
v_call: TRBV5-4
d_call: .
j_call: TRBJ1-2
clone_size: .

cdr3_aa: CASYAGAFGYTF
cdr3_nt: TGTGCCTCTTACGCAGGGGCGTTTGGCTACACCTTC
v_call: TRBV25-1
d_call: .
j_call: TRBJ1-2
clone_size: .

cdr3_aa: CASSLAGTDTQYF
cdr3_nt: TGTGCCAGCAGCTTAGCGGGCACAGATACGCAGTATTTT
v_call: TRBV11-2
d_call: .
j_call: TRBJ2-3
clone_size: once

cdr3_aa: CASSFLFGGANQPQHF
cdr3_nt: TGTGCCAGCAGTTTCCTCTTCGGGGGGGCCAATCAGCCCCAGCATTTT
v_call: TRBV28
d_call: .
j_call: TRBJ1-5
clone_size: few

cdr3_aa: CASKVTGNRAGANVLTF
cdr3_nt: TGTGCCAGTAAGGTTACAGGGAATAGGGCTGGGGCCAACGTCCTGACTTTC
v_call: TRBV19
d_call: .
j_call: TRBJ2-6
clone_size: .

cdr3_aa: CASSYGGEQFF
cdr3_nt: TGTGCCAGCAGTTACGGCGGTGAGCAGTTCTTC
v_call: TRBV6-5
d_call: .
j_call: TRBJ2-1
clone_size: .

cdr3_aa: CASSSNPTAMNYGYTF
cdr3_nt: TGCGCCAGCAGCTCCAACCCGACAGCAATGAACTATGGCTACACCTTC
v_call: TRBV5-1
d_call: .
j_call: TRBJ1-2
clone_size: once

cdr3_aa: CASSRPSSGRGTDTQYF
cdr3_nt: TGCGCCAGCAGCCGTCCGTCGAGCGGGAGGGGGACAGATACGCAGTATTTT
v_call: TRBV5-1
d_call: TRBD2
j_call: TRBJ2-3
clone_size: .

cdr3_aa: CASSLIPTRSGANVLTF
cdr3_nt: TGTGCCAGCAGCTTGATACCCACGCGCTCTGGGGCCAACGTCCTGACTTTC
v_call: TRBV5-6
d_call: .
j_call: TRBJ2-6
clone_size: .

cdr3_aa: CASEVTEGVATNEKLFF
cdr3_nt: TGTGCCAGCGAAGTGACTGAGGGGGTTGCAACTAATGAAAAACTGTTTTTT
v_call: TRBV5-8
d_call: .
j_call: TRBJ1-4
clone_size: .

cdr3_aa: CAAGPRSYEQYF
cdr3_nt: TGTGCCGCGGGGCCAAGGTCCTACGAGCAGTACTTC
v_call: TRBV6-5
d_call: .
j_call: TRBJ2-7
clone_size: .

cdr3_aa: CAWSALGGGDTQYF
cdr3_nt: TGTGCCTGGAGTGCTCTCGGGGGGGGAGATACGCAGTATTTT
v_call: TRBV30
d_call: TRBD2
j_call: TRBJ2-3
clone_size: .

cdr3_aa: CASSLGPVPGGEQYF
cdr3_nt: TGTGCCAGCAGCTTAGGGCCCGTACCGGGAGGCGAGCAGTACTTC
v_call: TRBV7-3
d_call: TRBD2
j_call: TRBJ2-7
clone_size: once

cdr3_aa: CAIRDSGGPEETQYF
cdr3_nt: TGTGCCATCAGAGATAGCGGGGGGCCGGAAGAGACCCAGTACTTC
v_call: TRBV10-3
d_call: TRBD2
j_call: TRBJ2-5
clone_size: .

cdr3_aa: CASSIVGTGYLNTEAFF
cdr3_nt: TGTGCCAGTAGTATAGTTGGGACAGGGTACTTGAACACTGAAGCTTTCTTT
v_call: TRBV19
d_call: TRBD1
j_call: TRBJ1-1
clone_size: once

cdr3_aa: CASSSLSGSMNTEAFF
cdr3_nt: TGCGCCAGCAGCTCCCTTTCGGGGTCCATGAACACTGAAGCTTTCTTT
v_call: TRBV4-1
d_call: .
j_call: TRBJ1-1
clone_size: .

cdr3_aa: CASSIQHSGANVLTF
cdr3_nt: TGTGCCAGCAGTATACAACACTCTGGGGCCAACGTCCTGACTTTC
v_call: TRBV6-2/TRBV6-3
d_call: .
j_call: TRBJ2-6
clone_size: few

cdr3_aa: CASSYEPGTPNTEAFF
cdr3_nt: TGTGCCAGCAGTTACGAACCCGGGACACCGAACACTGAAGCTTTCTTT
v_call: TRBV6-5
d_call: .
j_call: TRBJ1-1
clone_size: .

cdr3_aa: CASSLVGSGNQPQHF
cdr3_nt: TGTGCCAGCAGCTTAGTAGGTAGCGGCAATCAGCCCCAGCATTTT
v_call: TRBV11-2
d_call: .
j_call: TRBJ1-5
clone_size: .

cdr3_aa: CASSWGRGYSNQPQHF
cdr3_nt: TGTGCCAGCAGCTGGGGGAGGGGATATAGCAATCAGCCCCAGCATTTT
v_call: TRBV5-6
d_call: .
j_call: TRBJ1-5
clone_size: .

cdr3_aa: CASSPPQGARTEAFF
cdr3_nt: TGTGCCAGCAGCCCCCCACAGGGGGCGCGCACTGAAGCTTTCTTT
v_call: TRBV9
d_call: TRBD1
j_call: TRBJ1-1
clone_size: .

cdr3_aa: CASSLVSGNEQFF
cdr3_nt: TGTGCCAGCAGTTTAGTTAGCGGAAATGAGCAGTTCTTC
v_call: TRBV6-5
d_call: .
j_call: TRBJ2-1
clone_size: once

cdr3_aa: CASSERGQTNEKLFF
cdr3_nt: TGCGCCAGCAGTGAAAGGGGGCAAACTAATGAAAAACTGTTTTTT
v_call: TRBV10-2
d_call: TRBD1
j_call: TRBJ1-4
clone_size: .

cdr3_aa: CASSLDGTGWENGYTF
cdr3_nt: TGTGCCAGCAGTTTAGATGGGACAGGGTGGGAGAATGGCTACACCTTC
v_call: TRBV27
d_call: TRBD1
j_call: TRBJ1-2
clone_size: .

cdr3_aa: CASSFRQGGYEQYF
cdr3_nt: TGTGCCAGCAGTTTCAGACAGGGAGGCTACGAGCAGTACTTC
v_call: TRBV28
d_call: .
j_call: TRBJ2-7
clone_size: .

cdr3_aa: CASSYRGTSDHEQYF
cdr3_nt: TGTGCCAGCAGTTACCGGGGGACTAGTGATCACGAGCAGTACTTC
v_call: TRBV6-5
d_call: TRBD2
j_call: TRBJ2-7
clone_size: .

cdr3_aa: CASSESGTIEAFF
cdr3_nt: TGCGCCAGCAGTGAGTCCGGGACAATTGAAGCTTTCTTT
v_call: TRBV10-1
d_call: .
j_call: TRBJ1-1
clone_size: .

cdr3_aa: CSARDLETQYF
cdr3_nt: TGCAGTGCTAGAGATCTGGAGACCCAGTACTTC
v_call: TRBV20-1
d_call: .
j_call: TRBJ2-5
clone_size: .

cdr3_aa: CASSAGRGLAYEQYF
cdr3_nt: TGTGCCAGCAGCGCCGGTAGAGGGCTCGCCTACGAGCAGTACTTC
v_call: TRBV9
d_call: .
j_call: TRBJ2-7
clone_size: .

cdr3_aa: CASSPGLAGTGELFF
cdr3_nt: TGTGCCAGCAGCCCCGGACTAGCGGGAACCGGGGAGCTGTTTTTT
v_call: TRBV3-1/TRBV3-2
d_call: TRBD2
j_call: TRBJ2-2
clone_size: .

cdr3_aa: CASASARGQKETQYF
cdr3_nt: TGTGCCAGCGCATCCGCGAGGGGGCAAAAAGAGACCCAGTACTTC
v_call: TRBV5-4
d_call: TRBD1
j_call: TRBJ2-5
clone_size: .

cdr3_aa: CASHGGGTEAFF
cdr3_nt: TGTGCCAGCCACGGGGGGGGCACTGAAGCTTTCTTT
v_call: TRBV7-9
d_call: .
j_call: TRBJ1-1
clone_size: .

cdr3_aa: CASSRVYDTEAFF
cdr3_nt: TGTGCCAGCAGCCGCGTTTATGACACTGAAGCTTTCTTT
v_call: TRBV3-1/TRBV3-2
d_call: .
j_call: TRBJ1-1
clone_size: .

cdr3_aa: CASSLGTSGGWETQYF
cdr3_nt: TGTGCCAGCAGCCTGGGGACTAGCGGGGGCTGGGAGACCCAGTACTTC
v_call: TRBV9
d_call: TRBD2
j_call: TRBJ2-5
clone_size: once

cdr3_aa: CASSPDREIYEQYF
cdr3_nt: TGTGCCAGCAGCCCGGACAGGGAGATCTACGAGCAGTACTTC
v_call: TRBV3-1/TRBV3-2
d_call: TRBD1
j_call: TRBJ2-7
clone_size: .

cdr3_aa: CASGLRGTEAFF
cdr3_nt: TGTGCTAGTGGTTTGAGGGGTACTGAAGCTTTCTTT
v_call: TRBV12-5
d_call: .
j_call: TRBJ1-1
clone_size: few

cdr3_aa: CATSSTSGLGDTQYF
cdr3_nt: TGTGCCACCAGTTCGACTAGCGGATTGGGGGATACGCAGTATTTT
v_call: TRBV24-1
d_call: TRBD2
j_call: TRBJ2-3
clone_size: .